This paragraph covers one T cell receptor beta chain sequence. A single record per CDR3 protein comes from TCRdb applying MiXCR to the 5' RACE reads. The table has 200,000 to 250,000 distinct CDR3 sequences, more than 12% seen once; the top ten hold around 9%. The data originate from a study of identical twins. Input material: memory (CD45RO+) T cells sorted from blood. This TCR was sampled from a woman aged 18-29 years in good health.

The CDR3 region has the DNA TGTGCCAGCAGCCAAGATTGGGCAGGGGACACTGAAGCTTTCTTT. Encoded protein: CASSQDWAGDTEAFF. This chain connects TRBV3-1 to TRBJ1-1, with D perhaps matching TRBD1 (6 bases). The CDR3 is 15 residues long. Germline V gives CDR1 LGHDT, CDR2 YNNKEL (reference sequence). V lost 0 bases to trimming and J lost 3 bases, with 11 bases between them.